This TCR beta chain was identified during a study of blood T cell repertoires in COVID-19. This table comes from immunoSEQ multiplex PCR, and its TCRdb copy is limited to in-frame clones, with some not included. Of about 150,000 clones in the sample, 83% are singletons; the top ten hold about 12%. J was trimmed by 3 bases and V by 7 bases; bases with no gene match: 14. There are 17 residues in the CDR3. From germline, CDR1 is SGHAT and CDR2 FQNNGV. The receptor's source is a woman aged 60-70 years with COVID-19, enrolled during active disease. What was sequenced was peripheral blood. The chain recombines TRBV11-2 with TRBJ2-7; 11 nucleotides align to TRBD1. The CDR3 reads CASTRTGGISSIYEQYF. The CDR3 DNA reads as TGTGCCAGCACCAGGACAGGGGGCATTTCTAGTATCTACGAGCAGTACTTC.